This TCR beta chain was captured by sequencing in a study of T cell clonality in common variable immunodeficiency. Findings and caveats of the study: What drives increased CVID clonality needs T cell subpopulation sequencing. Compared with healthy controls, CVID subjects showed increased TCRbeta clonality, mostly in about a third.

Each donor provided roughly 4.5 to 9 ml of heparinized whole blood. This clone was picked up many times. Antigen: not known. The read terminates 3 residues ahead of where the CDR3 ends, so the germline J gene completes it. With 1 base removed from V and 0 bases from J, the gap between germline ends came to 7 bases. The CDR3 contains 15 residues. The germline V gene encodes CDR1 LNHDA and CDR2 SQIVND (reference sequence). Assay: immunoSEQ multiplex PCR; the TCRdb copy retains only in-frame clones and omits some. The sample includes about 81,000 clones, none of them occurring once. The TCR comes from a person between 18 and 75 years old in good health. Source material: peripheral blood mononuclear cells. This chain joins TRBV19 and TRBJ2-4, with no clear D. CDR3 bases read: TGTGCCAGTAGTATAGGCGATCTAGCCAAAAACATT. It yields the protein CASSIGDLAKNI. The whole CDR3 reads CASSIGDLAKNIQYF.